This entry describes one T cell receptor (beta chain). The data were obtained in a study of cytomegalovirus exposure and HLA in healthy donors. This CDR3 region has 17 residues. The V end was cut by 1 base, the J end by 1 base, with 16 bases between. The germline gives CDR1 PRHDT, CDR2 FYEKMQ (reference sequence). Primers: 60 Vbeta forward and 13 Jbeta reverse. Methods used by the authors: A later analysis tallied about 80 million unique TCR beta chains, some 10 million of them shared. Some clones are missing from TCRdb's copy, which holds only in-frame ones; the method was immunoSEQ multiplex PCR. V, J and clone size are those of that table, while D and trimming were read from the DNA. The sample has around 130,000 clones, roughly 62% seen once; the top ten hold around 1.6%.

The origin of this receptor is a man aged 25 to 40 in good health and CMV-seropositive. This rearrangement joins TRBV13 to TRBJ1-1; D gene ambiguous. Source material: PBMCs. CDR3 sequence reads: CASSLERVNRRNTEAFF. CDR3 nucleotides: TGTGCCAGCAGCTTAGAGAGGGTAAATCGCCGGAACACTGAAGCTTTCTTT. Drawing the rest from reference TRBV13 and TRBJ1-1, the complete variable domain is AAGVIQSPRHLIKEKRETATLKCYPIPRHDTVYWYQQGPGQDPQFLISFYEKMQSDKGSIPDRFSAQQFSDYHSELNMSSLELGDSALYFCASSLERVNRRNTEAFFGQGTRLTVV.